This T cell receptor beta chain was captured by sequencing in a study of Tregs in tolerant kidney transplant recipients. Whole-study findings and limits: The most relevant donor-specific Treg TCRbeta repertoire apparently came from expansion with activated donor B cells. No direct test of biological reproducibility was done here. Findings come from small patient numbers and require larger validation.

This clone has a single count. Its antigen is not known. Profiled with immunoSEQ multiplex PCR; TCRdb holds only in-frame clones, not every one. The sample includes about 240,000 clones, more than 65% seen only once; the top ten take around 0.61%. The germline V gene encodes CDR1 MNHNY and CDR2 SVGAGI (reference sequence). V dropped 2 bases and J dropped 4 bases, with 8 bases sitting between them. The CDR3 contains 13 residues. The gene calls are TRBV6-6 and TRBJ2-5; D gene uncertain. This TCR derives from a human donor in good health. Sequenced sample: CD4+ T cells from blood. CDR3 coding DNA: TGTGCCAGCAGTTACCGAGCTGGAGAGACCCAGTACTTC. It yields the protein CASSYRAGETQYF.